The present T cell receptor beta chain was sequenced within a study of beta chain features in type 1 diabetes. Findings of the study overall: Significant though moderate, a shortening of TCRB CDR3s appeared in all four CD4+ subsets of Type 1 diabetes patients.

This clone was observed at least ten times. Its antigen remains unidentified. cDNA synthesis used the whole RNA isolate, giving expressed TCRB sequences. Repertoires were generated with immunoSEQ multiplex PCR, while TCRdb's copy carries only in-frame clones and drops some. The top ten clones hold less than 1.2% of a sample with hundreds of thousands of clones, approximately 9.9% of them seen once. The CDR3 sequence is 16 residues long. Trimming took 0 bases from V and 9 from J; bases not matched to a gene: 10. Germline V gene data show CDR1 as SEHNR and CDR2 as FQNEAQ (reference sequence). The TCR originated in a man aged 25-40 years with type 1 diabetes. Sample: central memory CD4+ T cells from blood. The chain carries TRBV7-9 and TRBJ2-5, with 10 nucleotides matching TRBD2. DNA of the CDR3: TGTGCCAGCAGCTTAGCCGGGACTAGCGAACCGACGGCCCAGTACTTC. Translated, it gives CASSLAGTSEPTAQYF.